One and the same sample provided the 3 T cell receptor beta chains below, sequenced in a study of blood T cell repertoires in COVID-19. Libraries were prepared by immunoSEQ multiplex PCR; TCRdb keeps only in-frame clonotypes and omits some of them. The sample yields roughly 230,000 clones, about 83% seen once. The sample comprised peripheral blood. These receptors came from a middle-aged man with active or convalescent COVID-19.

The rearrangement joins TRBV24-1 to TRBJ1-5, with a tentative D call TRBD1 (5 bases). The CDR3 spans 15 residues. Per the germline V gene, CDR1 is KGHDR and CDR2 is SFDVKD. V was cut by 10 bases and J by 3 bases, with 18 bases left in between. The CDR3 DNA follows: TGTGCCACGTCCCTGGGGGGAGAGGACAATCAGCCCCAGCATTTT. Its protein product is CATSLGGEDNQPQHF.

The J gene is TRBJ2-3, the V gene TRBV4-1, with 15 bases that match TRBD2. This CDR3 has 19 amino acids. The trim removed 1 base at V and 3 bases at J, leaving 8 bases unmatched. Germline lookup yields CDR1 MGHRA and CDR2 YSYEKL. The CDR3 sequence: CASSQGTSGRARRTDTQYF. The CDR3 nucleotides read TGCGCCAGCAGCCAAGGGACTAGCGGGAGGGCCAGGCGGACAGATACGCAGTATTTT.

This chain joins TRBV18 and TRBJ2-6; tentatively, D is TRBD1 (6 bases). V dropped 1 base and J dropped 2 bases, with 24 bases sitting between them. There are 21 residues in the CDR3. Germline CDR1 KGHSH, CDR2 LQKENI. The CDR3 sequence is CASSPLPGAAGVPPGANVLTF. CDR3 coding DNA: TGTGCCAGCTCACCACTTCCCGGTGCGGCAGGGGTTCCGCCTGGGGCCAACGTCCTGACTTTC. Complete variable domain (other parts from reference TRBV18 and TRBJ2-6): NAGVMQNPRHLVRRRGQEARLRCSPMKGHSHVYWYRQLPEEGLKFMVYLQKENIIDESGMPKERFSAEFPKEGPSILRIQQVVRGDSAAYFCASSPLPGAAGVPPGANVLTFGAGSRLTVL.